This T cell receptor beta chain appears in the sequencing data of a study of regulatory T cells in long-lasting Graves disease. Study-level findings and limits: Persistent disease preferred TRBV28, TRBJ1-2 and TRBJ2-5; new disease, TRBV20-1 and TRBJ2-1.

This clonotype was found a few times. Its specificity is unknown. Both iRepertoire HTBI primers and Arm-PCR of CDR3 regions were used to build the TCR beta libraries. A single record per CDR3 protein comes from TCRdb applying MiXCR to the multiplex PCR reads. Here the sample spans over 200,000 distinct CDR3 sequences, 15% to 20% being singletons. V shed 4 bases and J shed 0 bases, with 34 bases lying between them. This CDR3 is 24 amino acids long. Germline V gene sequence: CDR1 SGHTA, CDR2 FQGTGA. Time point defined: newly diagnosed GD, antithyroid drugs for less than 3 months. PBMC RNA was the source of the TCR library. The same data also went into a second study, on T cells in Graves' hyperthyroidism and ophthalmopathy. That report notes: Graves' hyperthyroidism qualified as stable when ophthalmopathy did not progress within 18 months. Subjects aged 18 to 65 presented with newly diagnosed hyperthyroidism of less than 2 months' duration. Before onset, ophthalmopathy was predicted by the model a median 6.5 months earlier.

This TCR was sampled from a woman in her 30s with Graves disease. The chain uses TRBV7-3 and TRBJ2-6; D is possibly TRBD1 (6 bases). Source: peripheral blood mononuclear cells (PBMCs), taken at new diagnosis, from a patient treated with antithyroid drugs. The CDR3 loop is CASSCRFGLTDRRPACSGANVLTF. In DNA, the CDR3 is TGTGCCAGCAGCTGCCGTTTTGGGTTAACGGACAGACGGCCGGCGTGCTCTGGGGCCAACGTCCTGACTTTC.